The table lists the clone carrying this T cell receptor (beta chain) with many counts. The sample originates from a study of T-cell reconstitution after alpha-beta-depleted transplantation in children. The TCRbeta library incorporated unique molecular identifiers. TCRdb re-called the PCR reads through MiXCR, storing one row per CDR3 protein. Here the sample spans under 850,000 distinct CDR3 sequences, roughly 13% being singletons. CDR3 size: 13 residues. CDR1 is SGHRS, CDR2 YFSETQ, per germline. The ends were cut back, 3 bases at V and 10 bases at J, with 14 bases in the middle. The rearrangement uses TRBV5-1 and TRBJ2-1; either TRBD1 or TRBD2 may fit D (5 bases each). The clonotype originates from a girl aged 2 to 9 with congenital amegakaryocytic thrombocytopenia, due to receive a stem cell transplant. The input for sequencing was PBMCs, taken before TCRalphabeta/CD19-depleted stem cell transplant. In DNA form, the CDR3 reads TGCGCCAGCAGCTACTATCCCGGGACCGAGCAGTTCTTC. It specifies CASSYYPGTEQFF.